The subject of this entry is one TCR beta chain. Relative to the germline gene, one junction end is altered; a read error may explain this. The sample originates from a study of T cells in tumors after PD-1 blockade. Overall study context: No patient had prior checkpoint blockade, systemic immunosuppression, or radiotherapy within 4 weeks. Each patient got pembrolizumab 200 mg every 3 weeks or cemiplimab 350 mg every 2 weeks. Peripheral blood samples averaged 36,536 unique clonotypes and 113,528 templates.

Input was about 616 ng to 6,500 ng of genomic DNA from tumor or blood. The CDR3 covers 12 residues. Germline values: CDR1 SEHNR, CDR2 FQNEAQ (reference sequence). Repertoires were generated with immunoSEQ multiplex PCR, while TCRdb's copy carries only in-frame clones and drops some. The table has about 63,000 clones, under 80% seen once. This TCR was recovered from a human donor with basal cell carcinoma. The input for sequencing was PBMCs, taken after anti-PD-1 treatment. This chain connects TRBV7-9 to TRBJ2-7, with a weak D call TRBD2 (5 bases). CDR3 sequence reads: CASSLAGEPKNF. The CDR3 bases are TGTGCCAGCAGCTTAGCGGGAGAGCCCAAGAACTTC.